This TCR beta chain originates from a study of a mutant IDH1 vaccine in newly diagnosed glioma. On the study more broadly: There were approximately 62% males and about 38% females among treated patients, whose mean age was approximately 41 years. Radiotherapy, temozolomide, or both had been given previously, and both were given to most. Broader study findings: The study observed vaccine-induced immune responses in approximately 93% of patients. Pseudoprogression showed no apparent link to changes in top peripheral T cell clonotypes.

The repertoire was sequenced with immunoSEQ multiplex PCR; TCRdb's copy has only in-frame clones and lacks some. This table has 30,000 or so clones, over 85% appearing once. Worth noting for this clone: Its antigen is unknown.

The CDR3 length is 14 residues. From germline, CDR1 is MDHEN and CDR2 SYDVKM. Unmatched junction bases numbered 6, after V lost 4 bases and J lost 7 bases. Specified time point: week 47, end of study. The study gave 300 ug of mutant IDH1 20-mer peptide per vaccine dose, with topical imiquimod. The rearrangement joins TRBV28 to TRBJ1-5, with 8 bases aligning to TRBD1. The sample was PBMCs, taken from a glioma patient whose treatment included an IDH1 peptide vaccine. This sequence was found in a man in his forties or fifties with glioma. The CDR3 nucleotides read TGTGCCAGCAGTTCCCAGGGGGCTCACCAGCCCCAGCATTTT. This sequence encodes CASSSQGAHQPQHF.